These 30 T cell receptor beta chains were sequenced from one sample in a study of shared clonotypes between healthy human individuals (dated by TCRdb to about 2020). Preparation of the library involved the immunoSEQ multiplex PCR assay. The table was pulled from immuneACCESS by TCRdb, which kept in-frame rearrangements only. Such tables lose some clones; where checked, under half of the loss comes from unresolved V genes, and the rest has no known cause. This sample gives some 580,000 clones in total; less than 98% of them show up just once. About 0.06% of the sample lies in the top ten. Material: naive CD4+ T cells sorted from blood. The meaning of the sample's cell subset or site label: CD45RA+ positively selected. The receptors stem from a woman aged 30 to 39 in good health.

As regards this clone: The same CDR3 arises from other DNA sequences in this sample as well. The chain joins TRBV28 to TRBJ2-7; D may be TRBD2 (5 bases). Germline assignment: CDR1 MDHEN and CDR2 SYDVKM. The CDR3 has 14 amino acids. Trimming took 3 bases from V and 0 from J, leaving 9 bases between them. Here the CDR3 reads CASSLSGSSYEQYF. For the CDR3, the DNA is TGTGCCAGCAGTTTGTCGGGGAGCTCCTACGAGCAGTACTTC. Combining the CDR3 with reference TRBV28 and TRBJ2-7 gives the whole variable domain DVKVTQSSRYLVKRTGEKVFLECVQDMDHENMFWYRQDPGLGLRLIYFSYDVKMKEKGDIPEGYSVSREKKERFSLILESASTNQTSMYLCASSLSGSSYEQYFGPGTRLTVT.

This chain joins TRBV5-1 and TRBJ2-2; D perhaps matches TRBD1 (6 bases). CDR3 size: 14 residues. V was cut by 5 bases and J by 5 bases, with 13 bases left in between. From germline, CDR1 is SGHRS and CDR2 YFSETQ. The DNA of the CDR3 is TGCGCCAGCAGGACAAACAGGGATACCGGGGAGCTGTTTTTT. It codes for CASRTNRDTGELFF.

This clone has just one count. This chain uses TRBV5-4 with TRBJ2-3; D perhaps matches TRBD1 (6 bases). The CDR3 is made up of 15 amino acids. V lost 0 bases and J lost 5, with 13 bases in between. Germline CDR1 is SGHNT and CDR2 is YYREEE (reference sequence). The CDR3 spells CASSLVGGGRDTQYF. DNA for the CDR3: TGTGCCAGCAGCTTGGTAGGGGGTGGTCGAGATACGCAGTATTTT.

V and J are TRBV7-9 and TRBJ2-1, with 7 nucleotides matching TRBD1. V gave up 5 bases and J gave up 6 bases; unmatched junction bases: 13. The CDR3 is 16 residues long. CDR1 and CDR2 from the germline V gene are SEHNR and FQNEAQ (reference sequence). DNA of the CDR3: TGTGCCAGCAGCCACCTCTTGGGACAGAGGCGCAATGAGCAGTTCTTC. Translation gives CASSHLLGQRRNEQFF.

Comments on this clone: The sample carries other DNA sequences with the same CDR3. The genes are TRBV29-1 and TRBJ1-5, with D possibly being TRBD1 (5 bases). Germline assignment: CDR1 SQVTM and CDR2 ANQGSEA. Trimming pared 6 bases from V and 4 bases from J, leaving 10 bases between. The CDR3 loop spans 12 amino acids. CDR3 region: CSVGTGNQPQHF. CDR3 DNA: TGCAGCGTGGGTACAGGTAATCAGCCCCAGCATTTT.

V usage is TRBV7-2 and J usage is TRBJ1-1; 7 bases fit TRBD1. This CDR3 contains 13 residues. V lost 8 bases and J lost 4; bases outside the gene matches: 7. Germline V lookup: CDR1 SGHTA, CDR2 FQGNSA. This CDR3 reads CASAVDRATEAFF. The DNA of the CDR3 is TGTGCCAGCGCCGTAGACAGGGCCACTGAAGCTTTCTTT.

The count of this clone is one. The genes are TRBV29-1 and TRBJ2-7; D is unclear. Trimming stripped 3 bases from V and 4 bases from J, with 16 bases between. The length of the CDR3 is 14 residues. Germline CDR1 is SQVTM and CDR2 is ANQGSEA. The CDR3 loop reads CSVDSLTGTYEQYF. The CDR3 coding sequence is TGCAGCGTTGACAGTCTTACCGGTACTTACGAGCAGTACTTC.

The genes are TRBV6-5 and TRBJ2-7; 7 nucleotides line up with TRBD2. The CDR3 has 14 residues. The junction had 5 bases not matched to a gene; V was cut back by 2 bases and J by 4 bases. The germline V gene has CDR1 MNHEY and CDR2 SVGAGI. In DNA, the CDR3 is TGTGCCAGCAGTTACGGGCGGGGGAGGTACGAGCAGTACTTC. Amino acid sequence: CASSYGRGRYEQYF.

This chain connects TRBV14 to TRBJ2-3, with D perhaps TRBD1 or TRBD2 (5 bases each). CDR3 length equals 15 residues. Germline CDR1 and CDR2: SGHDN and FVKESK. Deletions cut 0 bases from V and 2 bases from J, with 9 bases between. The CDR3, as DNA: TGTGCCAGCAGCCAAGAAGGGACCGACACAGATACGCAGTATTTT. Its protein is CASSQEGTDTDTQYF.

The DNA for the CDR3 is TGTGCCAGCAGCGTATCGGCGGGAACGGGCGAGCAGTACTTC. This gives the protein CASSVSAGTGEQYF. V gene TRBV9 combines with J gene TRBJ2-5; D might be TRBD2 (6 bases). The J call is uncertain, as TRBJ2-7 better fits the DNA end. CDR3 length equals 14 residues. Germline lookup yields CDR1 SGDLS and CDR2 YYNGEE.

J is TRBJ2-7 and V is TRBV2; the D gene is possibly TRBD2 (5 bases). The CDR3 has 13 residues. Trimming pared 4 bases from V and 3 bases from J, leaving 10 bases between. In germline, CDR1 is SNHLY, CDR2 FYNNEI. The CDR3 sequence: CASSASEVYEQYF. Here the CDR3 DNA reads TGTGCCAGCAGTGCCTCGGAGGTCTACGAGCAGTACTTC.

V gene TRBV2 combines with J gene TRBJ1-5, with D hard to call. Between the trimmed V and J ends, which lost 7 bases and 3 bases, there was a span of 13 bases. The germline V gene encodes CDR1 SNHLY and CDR2 FYNNEI. This CDR3 is 14 amino acids long. For the CDR3, the DNA is TGTGCCAGCACCTTGGGGAATACCAATCAGCCCCAGCATTTT. This gives the protein CASTLGNTNQPQHF.

This sequence joins TRBV5-1 and TRBJ2-3; TRBD1 might be the D (5 bases). The CDR3 totals 14 residues. V was clipped by 3 bases and J by 0 bases, with 8 bases between them. CDR1 is SGHRS and CDR2 is YFSETQ in the germline V gene. Written as DNA, the CDR3 is TGCGCCAGCAGCTCAGCAGGGAGCACAGATACGCAGTATTTT. This sequence encodes CASSSAGSTDTQYF.

Points on this clone: The same CDR3 arises from other DNA sequences in this sample as well. The chain employs TRBV28 and TRBJ1-1; no firm D call. Trimming took 5 bases from V and 3 from J, leaving 4 bases between them. This CDR3 contains 11 residues. Germline-derived CDR1 and CDR2 are MDHEN and SYDVKM. CDR3 in amino acids: CASSSYTEAFF. The CDR3 nucleotides are TGTGCCAGCAGTAGCTACACTGAAGCTTTCTTT.

This sequence joins TRBV10-1 and TRBJ2-3; D not resolved. V was cut by 6 bases and J by 0 bases, with 7 bases left in between. The V gene's germline CDR1 is WNHNN and CDR2 SYGVQD (reference sequence). This CDR3 is built from 13 residues. CDR3 sequence reads: CASSLDSTDTQYF. The CDR3, as DNA: TGCGCCAGCAGCCTCGATAGCACAGATACGCAGTATTTT.

This rearrangement joins TRBV10-1 to TRBJ2-1; 15 nucleotides line up with TRBD2. This CDR3 spans 23 amino acids. Germline V lookup: CDR1 WNHNN, CDR2 SYGVQD (reference sequence). J lost 3 bases, V lost 4 bases, and 22 bases had no gene match. The DNA of the CDR3 is TGCGCCAGCAGTGTCGACCCGGGACTAGCGGGAGGAACCACCTGGGGGATCTACAATGAGCAGTTCTTC. Encoded protein: CASSVDPGLAGGTTWGIYNEQFF.

V gene TRBV2 combines with J gene TRBJ2-1; 9 bases line up with TRBD2. Germline lookup yields CDR1 SNHLY and CDR2 FYNNEI. The CDR3 is 14 amino acids. V gave up 3 bases and J gave up 7 bases; unmatched junction bases: 4. CDR3 sequence: CASSDLAGRNEQFF. In DNA, the CDR3 is TGTGCCAGCAGTGATCTAGCGGGAAGGAATGAGCAGTTCTTC.

This clone has just one count. The chain is built from TRBV6-1 and TRBJ1-1; D uncertain. This CDR3 has 14 residues. V lost 4 bases and J 0 bases, leaving 9 bases between the germline ends. Germline values: CDR1 MNHNS, CDR2 SASEGT. The chain's CDR3 is CASSVAFVNTEAFF. CDR3 in DNA: TGTGCCAGCAGTGTTGCATTTGTGAACACTGAAGCTTTCTTT.

The genes are TRBV5-3 and TRBJ1-2; 10 bases line up with TRBD1. Being an ORF, TRBV5-3 has a function that is uncertain. Trimming removed 1 base from V and 7 bases from J; junction bases left unmatched: 7. CDR3 length: 15 residues. The CDR3 DNA reads as TGTGCCAGAAGCTTGCCGGGACAGGGGCTTTGTGGCTACACCTTC. This codes for CARSLPGQGLCGYTF.

Details on this clone: Relative to the germline gene, one junction end is altered; a read error may explain this. The rearrangement uses TRBV11-2 and TRBJ1-2; TRBD1 agrees at 12 bases. Germline values: CDR1 SGHAT, CDR2 FQNNGV. There are 16 residues in the CDR3. The CDR3 region has the DNA TGTGCCAGCAGCCTAGACCCGGGACAGGGGGCGAATGGCTACACCTTC. Translating it yields CASSLDPGQGANGYTF. Supplemented by reference TRBV11-2 and TRBJ1-2, the full variable domain reads EAGVAQSPRYKIIEKRQSVAFWCNPISGHATLYWYQQILGQGPKLLIQFQNNGVVDDSQLPKDRFSAERLKGVDSTLKIQPAKLEDSAVYLCASSLDPGQGANGYTFGSGTRLTVV.

The rearrangement links TRBV5-6 to TRBJ1-1; perhaps TRBD1 as D (5 bases). The CDR3 sequence is 14 residues long. CDR1 and CDR2 (germline): SGHDT, YYEEEE. Trimming removed 4 bases from V and 4 bases from J, with 14 bases in between. CDR3 bases: TGTGCCAGCAGCCGCAGGGTCCTGGGCACTGAAGCTTTCTTT. Protein: CASSRRVLGTEAFF.

The chain carries TRBV11-2 and TRBJ1-4; maybe TRBD1 (5 bases). The germline gives CDR1 SGHAT, CDR2 FQNNGV. Trimming took 0 bases from V and 5 from J, leaving 7 bases between them. CDR3 length: 14 amino acids. CDR3 amino acids: CASSLDQGNEKLFF. In nucleotides, the CDR3 is TGTGCCAGCAGCTTAGATCAGGGAAATGAAAAACTGTTTTTT.

V gene TRBV19 combines with J gene TRBJ2-7, with a weak D call TRBD1 (6 bases). CDR1 and CDR2 (germline): LNHDA, SQIVND (reference sequence). Trimming removed 7 bases from V and 0 bases from J, with 13 bases in between. There are 14 residues in the CDR3. In DNA, the CDR3 is TGTGCCAGTACAACCGACAGGAGCTCCTACGAGCAGTACTTC. Translation: CASTTDRSSYEQYF.

This sequence joins TRBV9 and TRBJ2-5; possibly TRBD1 for D (5 bases). This CDR3 region has 14 residues. Germline lookup yields CDR1 SGDLS and CDR2 YYNGEE. Trimming cost V 1 base and J 2 bases, with 9 bases left between them. The CDR3 reads CASSVRGEQETQYF. In DNA, the CDR3 is TGTGCCAGCAGCGTAAGGGGTGAACAAGAGACCCAGTACTTC. Looking up the rest from reference TRBV9 and TRBJ2-5 gives the full variable domain: DSGVTQTPKHLITATGQRVTLRCSPRSGDLSVYWYQQSLDQGLQFLIQYYNGEERAKGNILERFSAQQFPDLHSELNLSSLELGDSALYFCASSVRGEQETQYFGPGTRLLVL.

V and J are TRBV18 and TRBJ2-7; a possible D gene is TRBD2 (6 bases). The CDR3 totals 13 residues. Trimming shortened V by 5 bases and J by 7 bases, and 15 bases separated the two germline ends. Germline V CDR1 and CDR2: KGHSH, LQKENI. Here the CDR3 reads CASSDQSGREQYF. CDR3 DNA sequence: TGTGCCAGCTCAGACCAATCAGGGAGGGAGCAGTACTTC.

This clone has just one count. The rearrangement joins TRBV18 to TRBJ2-7, with 12 nucleotides matching TRBD2. Losses at the gene ends were 1 base for V and 2 bases for J; bases not matched to a gene: 6. Germline CDR1 KGHSH, CDR2 LQKENI. This CDR3 is built from 17 residues. CDR3 nucleotide sequence: TGTGCCAGCTCACCACTTGGGACTAGCGGGCGACCCTACGAGCAGTACTTC. Its translation is CASSPLGTSGRPYEQYF. Variable domain in full (rest from reference TRBV18 and TRBJ2-7): NAGVMQNPRHLVRRRGQEARLRCSPMKGHSHVYWYRQLPEEGLKFMVYLQKENIIDESGMPKERFSAEFPKEGPSILRIQQVVRGDSAAYFCASSPLGTSGRPYEQYFGPGTRLTVT.

This sequence joins TRBV5-1 and TRBJ2-2; D gene unclear. Trimming shortened V by 0 bases and J by 3 bases, and 6 bases separated the two germline ends. CDR1 is SGHRS, CDR2 YFSETQ, per germline. The CDR3 sequence is 14 residues long. The CDR3 spells CASSLGRDTGELFF. For the CDR3, the DNA is TGCGCCAGCAGCTTGGGAAGGGACACCGGGGAGCTGTTTTTT. The full variable domain, rest sourced from reference TRBV5-1 and TRBJ2-2, is KAGVTQTPRYLIKTRGQQVTLSCSPISGHRSVSWYQQTPGQGLQFLFEYFSETQRNKGNFPGRFSGRQFSNSRSEMNVSTLELGDSALYLCASSLGRDTGELFFGEGSRLTVL.

This chain connects TRBV5-8 to TRBJ1-5; 9 nucleotides align to TRBD1. Trimming took 3 bases from V and 6 from J; bases not matched to a gene: 7. This CDR3 has 15 residues. Germline values: CDR1 SGHTS, CDR2 YDEGEE. The chain's CDR3 is CASSWTGTGPQPQHF. CDR3 DNA sequence: TGTGCCAGCAGCTGGACCGGGACAGGGCCTCAGCCCCAGCATTTT.

The chain is built from TRBV7-9 and TRBJ2-7; D gene unclear. The germline V gene encodes CDR1 SEHNR and CDR2 FQNEAQ (reference sequence). CDR3 length: 16 amino acids. Trimming left V 0 bases short and J 5 bases short, with 17 bases between. CDR3 sequence: CASSLAQAALRDEQYF. The CDR3, as DNA: TGTGCCAGCAGCTTAGCGCAGGCAGCCCTTCGGGACGAGCAGTACTTC.

This sequence joins TRBV9 and TRBJ2-2, with 13 bases identical to TRBD2. Germline CDR1 and CDR2: SGDLS and YYNGEE. The junction had 8 bases not matched to a gene; V was cut back by 0 bases and J by 6 bases. This CDR3 region has 18 residues. CDR3 protein: CASSVELAGGPGAGELFF. CDR3 in DNA: TGTGCCAGCAGCGTAGAACTAGCGGGAGGGCCCGGCGCCGGGGAGCTGTTTTTT.